The T cell receptor (beta chain) described here comes from a study of blood T cell repertoires in COVID-19. In the original workflow: Reference gene primer amplification yielded estimated nucleated cell counts. The method was immunoSEQ multiplex PCR; TCRdb's version includes in-frame clones alone and lacks a portion of them. The D gene and trimming were derived from the DNA, and the V and J assignments and clone size from that table. Altogether about 230,000 clones are present, roughly 91% being singletons, with the ten largest covering around 4%. Looked up from germline, CDR1 is SEHNR and CDR2 is FQNEAQ (reference sequence). The CDR3 consists of 18 residues. V gave up 1 base and J gave up 2 bases, with 18 bases separating them.

Sequencing was done on a sample of PBMCs or T cells enriched from blood (not recorded which). The source of this sequence is a woman aged 30 to 39 with acute COVID-19. The chain recombines TRBV7-9 with TRBJ2-1; D is unresolved. This CDR3 reads CASSLVPLTVATYNEQFF. The CDR3 nucleotides read TGTGCCAGCAGCTTAGTTCCATTGACTGTCGCTACCTACAATGAGCAGTTCTTC.